This TCR beta chain was documented in a study of blood T cell repertoires in COVID-19. At the level of the study: Samples taken during acute and convalescent COVID-19 were collected in the United States, Italy and Spain. T cells, B-cell-depleted T cells, or PBMCs provided the cDNA or gDNA that served as material.

In the original analysis: For nucleated cells, counts were estimated from reference gene primer amplification. TCRdb's copy holds only in-frame clones and misses some; the assay was immunoSEQ multiplex PCR. Clone size and V and J calls were adopted from that table, with D and trimming inferred from the DNA. The data contain about 400,000 clones, about 90% of them singletons. Trimming removed 3 bases from V and 0 bases from J, with 15 bases in between. The germline V gene has CDR1 KGHSH and CDR2 LQKENI. The CDR3 has 17 amino acids. This clone was seen a handful of times. The chain joins TRBV18 to TRBJ1-5; no definite D call. The source material was peripheral blood. The sequence was obtained from a middle-aged man with acute or convalescent COVID-19. CDR3 loop: CASSPAAIGYSNQPQHF. The DNA of the CDR3 is TGTGCCAGCTCACCGGCAGCGATCGGTTATAGCAATCAGCCCCAGCATTTT.